This T cell receptor (beta chain) comes out of a study of OX40 agonist ivuxolimab in advanced cancers. Looking at the study overall: Ivuxolimab was a fully human IgG2 agonistic monoclonal antibody targeting the costimulatory receptor OX40 (CD134). Intravenous ivuxolimab was administered to patients every 2 weeks at six dose levels: 0.01, 0.1, 0.3, 1.5, 3 and 10 mg/kg. Of the approximately 54 dose-escalation patients, hepatocellular carcinoma was present in 19, melanoma in some 15, renal cell carcinoma in 9 and head and neck cancer in 9. A male proportion of around 81% and a mean age of 60 years, ranging from 23 to 79, were recorded for the dose-escalation cohort. Patients were allowed to have had prior anti-PD-1, anti-PD-L1 or anti-CTLA-4 therapy, and about 40% of the dose-escalation patients had been treated with checkpoint inhibitors. Partial responses were achieved by three dose-escalation patients, of whom one had hepatocellular carcinoma and two had cutaneous melanoma. The purpose of peripheral TCRbeta sequencing was to test whether ivuxolimab changed TCR sequence diversity and led to clonal T-cell expansion. The paper reports the monotherapy dose-escalation portion (N of about 54 patients) of the phase I ivuxolimab trial. General study outcomes and caveats: The antigen specificity of the clonally expanded peripheral T cells was not determined. Partial responders in the 0.1-3.0 mg/kg groups had among the lowest normalized peripheral clonal expansion, especially among CD8+ T cells. After ivuxolimab, more expanded clones were found on average in CD8+ T cells than in CD4+ T cells. Low levels of normalized T-cell clonal expansion were also seen in some patients who did not respond. At doses of 0.1 to 3.0 mg/kg, clonal expansion of both CD4+ and CD8+ blood T cells was observed from baseline to week 6.

For this clone: This receptor's antigen is unknown. No per-base quality is available; no much larger clone lies one base away.

CDR1 and CDR2, looked up from the germline V gene, are SGHTA and FQGNSA. V is trimmed back by 4 bases and J by 5 bases, and the junction contains 10 bases that no gene match accounts for. The CDR3 runs 17 residues from the cysteine to the phenylalanine. The sequence is cut down to CDR3 DNA, 51 bases in frame from base 1. For sequencing of the TCRbeta CDR3 region, genomic DNA was extracted from the sorted cells. The immunoSEQ Assay was used to sequence the TCRbeta CDR3 regions. Not all clones reach the TCRdb copy of this immuneACCESS table, which keeps in-frame sequences only. Checked studies attribute under half of the gap to unresolved V genes and leave the rest unexplained. Here the sample has roughly 67,000 clones; roughly 88% occur a single time. The ten most abundant clones make up approximately 0.25% of the sample. The trial excluded patients who had a history of autoimmune disease or who were on systemic immunosuppression. Peripheral blood for TCR sequencing was collected from all dose cohorts at baseline, on cycle 4 day 1, and on cycle 7 day 1. The samples were taken from a phase I, first-in-human, multicenter, open-label dose-escalation trial of ivuxolimab. Adults with locally advanced or metastatic melanoma, renal cell, hepatocellular, or head and neck squamous cell carcinoma were enrolled in the trial. Before TCR sequencing, CD4+ T cells and CD8+ T cells from peripheral blood were sorted into separate populations.

Sample: CD4+ or CD8+ T cells sorted from blood, taken in a trial of the OX40 agonist ivuxolimab. The receptor comes from an adult with an advanced solid tumor such as melanoma, head and neck, liver or kidney cancer. The chain is encoded by TRBV7-2 joined to TRBJ1-5; 11 junctional bases match TRBD1. Here is the DNA: TGTGCCAGCAGCTATACGTGGACAGGGGGCGTCGATCAGCCCCAGCATTTT. Its amino acids are CASSYTWTGGVDQPQHF.